The next 26 T cell receptor beta chains were all read from a single sample in a study of blood T cell repertoires in COVID-19. Assay used: immunoSEQ multiplex PCR; TCRdb lists only in-frame clones, some missing. The sample lists roughly 100,000 clones; roughly 87% were seen once. The sample was peripheral blood. Receptors were obtained from a man between 45 and 60 years old in a cohort sampled during active COVID-19.

This chain links TRBV3-1 (or the pseudogene TRBV3-2) with TRBJ2-1; D possibly corresponds to TRBD2 (6 bases). This CDR3 has 13 residues. V was trimmed by 4 bases and J by 7 bases, leaving 11 bases between them. The germline V gene has CDR1 LGHDT and CDR2 YNNKEL (reference sequence). CDR3 sequence: CASSPGGANEQFF. The CDR3 DNA is TGTGCCAGCAGCCCCGGCGGGGCTAATGAGCAGTTCTTC.

This chain uses TRBV3-1 (or the pseudogene TRBV3-2) with TRBJ2-5, with 10 bases aligning to TRBD1. The germline CDR1 and CDR2 sequences are LGHDT and YNNKEL (reference sequence). J lost 7 bases, V lost 3 bases, and 8 bases had no gene match. The CDR3 totals 15 residues. The CDR3 sequence: CASSHPGTGVGTQYF. CDR3 nucleotides: TGTGCCAGCAGCCACCCCGGGACAGGGGTGGGGACCCAGTACTTC.

The chain links TRBV6-6 to TRBJ2-7; D is unresolved. Germline loops: CDR1 MNHNY, CDR2 SVGAGI (reference sequence). The length of the CDR3 is 13 residues. Trimming cost V 6 bases and J 6 bases, with 15 bases left between them. In nucleotides, the CDR3 is TGTGCCAGCAGATTCAACACAGTCTCCGAGCAGTACGTC. This gives the protein CASRFNTVSEQYV.

CDR3 amino acids: CASSSNRGLQPQHF. CDR3 DNA sequence: TGTGCCAGCAGCTCGAACAGGGGCCTTCAGCCCCAGCATTTT. The gene calls are TRBV7-7 and TRBJ1-5; 7 bases are shared with TRBD1. CDR1 and CDR2 (germline): SSHAT, FNYEAQ (reference sequence). Trimming took 4 bases from V and 6 from J; bases not matched to a gene: 6. The CDR3 extends over 14 amino acids.

The V gene is TRBV18, the J gene TRBJ2-7; weak D call: TRBD1 (5 bases). Trimming left V 4 bases short and J 5 bases short, with 9 bases between. The CDR3 sequence is 12 residues long. Germline assignment: CDR1 KGHSH and CDR2 LQKENI. The DNA for the CDR3 is TGTGCCAGCTCACTCCAGGGTAACGAGCAGTACGTC. Amino acid sequence: CASSLQGNEQYV.

The chain is built from TRBV20-1 and TRBJ2-1, with D unclear. V dropped 5 bases and J dropped 6 bases, with 8 bases sitting between them. The germline V gene encodes CDR1 DFQATT and CDR2 SNEGSKA (reference sequence). This CDR3 is 11 amino acids long. The CDR3 DNA follows: TGCAGTGCTTCGCGGTCCAATGAGCAGTTCTTC. This translates into CSASRSNEQFF.

The rearrangement uses TRBV7-9 and TRBJ1-1; 11 bases are shared with TRBD1. The CDR3 totals 15 residues. From germline, CDR1 is SEHNR and CDR2 FQNEAQ (reference sequence). V shed 1 base and J 5 bases; nucleotides not matched to a gene: 3. In DNA, the CDR3 is TGTGCCAGCAGCTTAGAGGGGACAGGGGGGACTGAAGCTTTCTTT. Its translation: CASSLEGTGGTEAFF.

The chain combines TRBV6-6 with TRBJ1-1; D remains ambiguous. Germline CDR1 and CDR2: MNHNY and SVGAGI (reference sequence). The V end lost 5 bases, the J end lost 3 bases, and 13 bases lay between the germline ends. This CDR3 has 14 amino acids. The CDR3 DNA reads as TGTGCCAGCAGTAAATCAGGCGGGGACACTGAAGCTTTCTTT. It codes for CASSKSGGDTEAFF.

This rearrangement joins TRBV7-2 to TRBJ1-4; D gene unclear. The germline V and J ends were trimmed by 1 base and 7 bases, with 10 bases remaining between them. CDR1 and CDR2 from the germline V gene are SGHTA and FQGNSA. CDR3 length: 14 amino acids. The chain's CDR3 is CASSLGTSPEKLFF. The CDR3 nucleotides are TGTGCCAGCAGCTTAGGAACAAGTCCTGAAAAACTGTTTTTT.

The chain uses TRBV6-1 and TRBJ1-5, with unresolved D. V was cut by 3 bases and J by 4 bases, with 4 bases left in between. The CDR3 length is 12 residues. Germline CDR1 and CDR2: MNHNS and SASEGT. The CDR3 sequence is CASSDLNQPQHF. The CDR3 nucleotides are TGTGCCAGCAGTGACCTGAATCAGCCCCAGCATTTT.

The rearrangement links TRBV28 to TRBJ1-6; tentatively, D is TRBD1 (6 bases). The V end was cut by 5 bases, the J end by 7 bases, with 15 bases between. Per germline, CDR1 MDHEN and CDR2 SYDVKM. The CDR3 has 15 residues. CDR3: CASSPKQGMNSPLHF. The CDR3 DNA is TGTGCCAGCAGTCCAAAACAGGGTATGAATTCACCCCTCCACTTT. Looking up the rest from reference TRBV28 and TRBJ1-6 gives the full variable domain: DVKVTQSSRYLVKRTGEKVFLECVQDMDHENMFWYRQDPGLGLRLIYFSYDVKMKEKGDIPEGYSVSREKKERFSLILESASTNQTSMYLCASSPKQGMNSPLHFGNGTRLTVT.

V gene TRBV7-9 combines with J gene TRBJ2-3; TRBD1 aligns across 7 bases. With 5 bases clipped from V and 3 bases from J, the junction kept 8 bases outside the gene matches. The CDR3 length is 15 residues. Germline V CDR1 and CDR2: SEHNR, FQNEAQ (reference sequence). The CDR3 DNA is TGTGCCAGCAGCCGTGGGACAGTGAGGACAGATACGCAGTATTTT. It encodes CASSRGTVRTDTQYF.

A remark on this clone: Other nucleotide sequences from this sample produce the same CDR3. The rearrangement joins TRBV27 to TRBJ2-1; 8 bases line up with TRBD1. The CDR3 is made up of 14 amino acids. The germline V gene has CDR1 MNHEY and CDR2 SMNVEV (reference sequence). The V gene end was trimmed by 4 bases and the J gene end by 4 bases; junction bases not matched to a gene: 3. CDR3 protein: CASSSGGRYNEQFF. CDR3 sequence (DNA): TGTGCCAGCAGTTCAGGGGGCCGATACAATGAGCAGTTCTTC.

This clone was seen once. This sequence joins TRBV5-1 and TRBJ2-1, with 9 bases fitting TRBD2. The CDR3 runs 13 residues. Per germline, CDR1 SGHRS and CDR2 YFSETQ. The ends lost 2 bases at V and 9 bases at J; junction bases unmatched: 3. The CDR3 nucleotides are TGCGCCAGCAGCTTTAGTAGCGGGGGTGAGCAGTTCTTC. This sequence encodes CASSFSSGGEQFF.

This sequence joins TRBV5-4 and TRBJ1-1, with 8 bases fitting TRBD1. CDR3 size: 16 residues. Germline loops: CDR1 SGHNT, CDR2 YYREEE (reference sequence). V gave up 5 bases and J gave up 1 base; unmatched junction bases: 10. The CDR3 protein is CASRRNRGSPNTEAFF. Here the CDR3 DNA reads TGTGCCAGCAGGCGGAACAGGGGGTCTCCGAACACTGAAGCTTTCTTT.

This clone was recorded a few times. V gene TRBV6-5 combines with J gene TRBJ1-3; D is uncertain. This CDR3 is 13 amino acids long. CDR1 is MNHEY and CDR2 is SVGAGI in the germline V gene. Trimming left V 6 bases short and J 4 bases short, with 10 bases between. The CDR3 nucleotides read TGTGCCAGCAGGCCTTTGACAGGAAACACCATATATTTT. It codes for CASRPLTGNTIYF.

The chain has TRBV9 and TRBJ2-7; D is ambiguous. V gave up 0 bases and J gave up 0 bases, with 10 bases separating them. Per germline, CDR1 SGDLS and CDR2 YYNGEE. The CDR3 sequence is 15 residues long. CDR3 loop: CASSVDPEPSYEQYF. The CDR3 DNA reads as TGTGCCAGCAGCGTAGACCCGGAGCCCTCCTACGAGCAGTACTTC. The complete variable domain, with remaining parts taken from reference TRBV9 and TRBJ2-7, reads DSGVTQTPKHLITATGQRVTLRCSPRSGDLSVYWYQQSLDQGLQFLIQYYNGEERAKGNILERFSAQQFPDLHSELNLSSLELGDSALYFCASSVDPEPSYEQYFGPGTRLTVT.

The chain carries TRBV4-1 and TRBJ1-2; unclear D gene. The CDR3 spans 16 residues. Trimming pared 1 base from V and 7 bases from J, leaving 19 bases between. Germline assignment: CDR1 MGHRA and CDR2 YSYEKL. CDR3 bases: TGCGCCAGCAGCCAAGTTGGTCTCGATTGGTCAGGTGGCTACACCTTC. Its translation: CASSQVGLDWSGGYTF.

The chain joins TRBV4-3 to TRBJ2-5; TRBD1 might be the D (5 bases). Germline V lookup: CDR1 LGHNA, CDR2 YSLEER. The CDR3 length is 14 residues. V lost 0 bases and J lost 8, with 13 bases in between. The CDR3 here is CASSQDTQVSTQYF. CDR3 nucleotide sequence: TGCGCCAGCAGCCAAGACACACAGGTATCAACCCAGTACTTC.

The V call is TRBV6-2 or TRBV6-3, the J call TRBJ2-1; D is undetermined. This CDR3 region has 15 residues. Trimming removed 6 bases at V and 7 bases at J, with 19 bases between. Germline-derived CDR1 and CDR2 are MNHEY and SVGEGT. This CDR3 reads CASSRLGPLGNEQFF. The CDR3 coding sequence is TGTGCCAGCAGCCGTCTAGGCCCCCTCGGAAATGAGCAGTTCTTC.

The chain uses TRBV9 and TRBJ1-2, with 7 bases identical to TRBD1. This CDR3 is built from 15 residues. Germline V gene sequence: CDR1 SGDLS, CDR2 YYNGEE. With V trimmed by 0 bases and J by 7 bases, 9 bases remained unmatched. The CDR3 nucleotides read TGTGCCAGCAGCGTAGGGGGGACAGTGTCTGGTGGCTACACCTTC. Translation gives CASSVGGTVSGGYTF. The full variable domain, with the rest looked up from reference TRBV9 and TRBJ1-2, is DSGVTQTPKHLITATGQRVTLRCSPRSGDLSVYWYQQSLDQGLQFLIQYYNGEERAKGNILERFSAQQFPDLHSELNLSSLELGDSALYFCASSVGGTVSGGYTFGSGTRLTVV.

V gene TRBV3-1 (or the pseudogene TRBV3-2) combines with J gene TRBJ2-5; D may be TRBD1 (6 bases). Per the germline V gene, CDR1 is LGHDT and CDR2 is YNNKEL (reference sequence). The CDR3 has 15 amino acids. Trimming removed 4 bases from V and 5 bases from J, with 17 bases in between. The CDR3: CASSRLSGTTETQYF. The CDR3 region has the DNA TGTGCCAGCAGCCGCCTTTCCGGGACAACCGAGACCCAGTACTTC.

The J gene is TRBJ2-1, the V gene TRBV5-1; 7 nucleotides align to TRBD2. The CDR3 runs to 15 residues. Germline CDR1 and CDR2: SGHRS and YFSETQ. Trimming removed 3 bases from V and 9 bases from J; junction bases left unmatched: 12. CDR3 sequence (DNA): TGCGCCAGCAGCTCGGGTGAGGTGGGAGGGGTTGAGCAGTTCTTC. The encoded protein is CASSSGEVGGVEQFF.

V usage is TRBV10-3 and J usage is TRBJ1-3, with D possibly matching TRBD1 (6 bases). The CDR3 is 15 amino acids. Trimming pared 4 bases from V and 4 bases from J, leaving 14 bases between. The germline CDR1 and CDR2 sequences are ENHRY and SYGVKD. The CDR3 spells CAISGRGGGGNTIYF. CDR3 sequence (DNA): TGTGCCATCAGTGGGAGAGGGGGTGGCGGAAACACCATATATTTT.

V gene TRBV20-1 combines with J gene TRBJ2-3; 9 bases fit TRBD2. The CDR3 totals 14 residues. The germline V gene encodes CDR1 DFQATT and CDR2 SNEGSKA (reference sequence). V gave up 3 bases and J gave up 1 base; unmatched junction bases: 2. The CDR3 DNA reads TGCAGTGCTAGTAGCGGGGGAGGCACAGATACGCAGTATTTT. Its protein is CSASSGGGTDTQYF.

This sequence joins TRBV2 and TRBJ1-2; TRBD1 matches at 9 bases. The CDR3 runs to 15 residues. The germline V gene encodes CDR1 SNHLY and CDR2 FYNNEI. The V gene end was trimmed by 8 bases and the J gene end by 4 bases; junction bases not matched to a gene: 11. The DNA for the CDR3 is TGTGCCAGCTGCGGGACAGGGTTTCGCCTCTATGGCTACACCTTC. Its protein product is CASCGTGFRLYGYTF.